The clone carrying this T cell receptor beta chain was seen more than once but under ten times. The sample contains more than one DNA sequence encoding this CDR3. The data originate from a study of blood T cell repertoires in COVID-19. The CDR3 covers 15 residues. Between the trimmed V and J ends, which lost 0 bases and 4 bases, there was a span of 9 bases. Germline CDR1 LGHNA, CDR2 YSLEER. Clones were read by immunoSEQ multiplex PCR, and TCRdb kept only the in-frame ones, dropping some. The table has about 220,000 clones, 80% to 85% seen once. The TCR originated in a woman aged 60-75 years who had recovered from COVID-19. The specimen was peripheral blood. The gene calls are TRBV4-3 and TRBJ2-2; D is perhaps TRBD2 (5 bases). The CDR3 DNA sequence: TGCGCCAGCAGCCAAGAACGGGGAAGCACCGGGGAGCTGTTTTTT. Translating gives CASSQERGSTGELFF.